Listed below are T cell receptor beta chains from one sample, sequenced in a study of blood T cell repertoires in COVID-19. The method was immunoSEQ multiplex PCR; TCRdb's version includes in-frame clones alone and lacks a portion of them. The sample lists approximately 80,000 clones, more than 60% occurring once. The sequencing input was peripheral blood. The receptors here all came from a human donor in a cohort sampled during active COVID-19. The CDR3 runs from the conserved cysteine through the conserved F or W. The D gene is left open where the match is weak. Size tells how often a clone was seen (once, few, many) or the class of an expanded clone, and some rows leave it out.

>TRBV3-1/TRBV3-2|NA|TRBJ1-3|NA
TGTGCCAGCAGCCACCCAGGTTCTGGAAACACCATATATTTT
CASSHPGSGNTIYF
>TRBV6-2/TRBV6-3|NA|TRBJ2-1|NA
TGTGCCAGCAGTCTCCGGGATGAGCAGTTCTTC
CASSLRDEQFF
>TRBV5-4|TRBD1|TRBJ2-7|NA
TGTGCCAGCAGCCCGGGACAGAACTACGAGCAGTACTTC
CASSPGQNYEQYF
>TRBV3-1/TRBV3-2|NA|TRBJ2-5|once
TGTGCCAGCAGCCTACCGGGGTCCCGCAAAGAGACCCAGTACTTC
CASSLPGSRKETQYF
>TRBV30|TRBD1|TRBJ2-1|NA
TGTGCCTGGAGTCGGGGACAGGAATCCCTCAATGAGCAGTTCTTC
CAWSRGQESLNEQFF
>TRBV5-1|TRBD2|TRBJ2-1|NA
TGCGCCAGCAGCTCCACTAGCGGGGGGGCGGGTGAGCAGTTCTTC
CASSSTSGGAGEQFF
>TRBV24-1|TRBD1|TRBJ2-5|NA
TGTGCCACCAGTGATCCCGGGACAGGGTTCCAAGAGACCCAGTACTTC
CATSDPGTGFQETQYF
>TRBV2|TRBD1|TRBJ2-1|NA
TGTGCCAGCAGTTTACAGGGGGCAGCCTACAATGAGCAGTTCTTC
CASSLQGAAYNEQFF
>TRBV29-1|TRBD1|TRBJ2-1|NA
TGCAGCGTTGAGTTAGGGGGCGCACAGCAGTTCTTC
CSVELGGAQQFF
>TRBV9|NA|TRBJ1-3|NA
TGTGCCAGCAGCGCAGAGGACAGCTCTGGAAACACCATATATTTT
CASSAEDSSGNTIYF
>TRBV5-1|NA|TRBJ2-5|NA
TGCGCCAGCAGCTTGGCCGGTGCAGGGAGGGAGACCCAGTACTTC
CASSLAGAGRETQYF
>TRBV19|TRBD1|TRBJ2-4|NA
TGTGCCAGTAGTGCCTCAGGGGGCTACAGCAGGGGGGCCAAAAACATTCAGTACTTC
CASSASGGYSRGAKNIQYF
>TRBV20-1|NA|TRBJ2-5|NA
TGCAGTGCTAGTAGAGGGCCTCTGGTAGAGACCCAGTACTTC
CSASRGPLVETQYF
>TRBV30|TRBD1|TRBJ1-2|few
TGTGCCTGGAGGGTGGGACAGAGCTATGGCTACACCTTC
CAWRVGQSYGYTF
>TRBV4-1|NA|TRBJ2-7|NA
TGCGCCAGCAGCCAAGCCCCTGGAGGGGACTACGAGCAGTACTTC
CASSQAPGGDYEQYF
>TRBV10-1|TRBD2|TRBJ2-5|NA
TGCGCCAGCAGTGAGCGACCCGGGACTAGTCAAGAGACCCAGTACTTC
CASSERPGTSQETQYF
>TRBV6-5|TRBD1|TRBJ1-6|NA
TGTGCCAGCACTCAGACAGGGGGATCACCCCTCCACTTT
CASTQTGGSPLHF
>TRBV27|TRBD1|TRBJ1-1|NA
TGTGCCAGCAGTCCAAGGACAGGGAGTTATCGGGACACTGAAGCTTTCTTT
CASSPRTGSYRDTEAFF
>TRBV27|NA|TRBJ1-4|NA
TGTGCCAGCAGTTTATCATTTGGGAGTACTAATGAAAAACTGTTTTTT
CASSLSFGSTNEKLFF
>TRBV11-2|NA|TRBJ2-7|NA
TGTGCCAGCAGGACCGTGGGCCGCTCCTACGAGCAGTACTTC
CASRTVGRSYEQYF
>TRBV11-2|TRBD2|TRBJ2-7|NA
TGTGCCAGCAGCTTAGTAACCGGGACTAGCGGGGCCTACGAGCAGTACTTC
CASSLVTGTSGAYEQYF
>TRBV5-6|TRBD1|TRBJ1-1|few
TGTGCCAGCAGCTGGGACAGGAACACTGAAGCTTTCTTT
CASSWDRNTEAFF
>TRBV10-1|TRBD2|TRBJ2-3|NA
TGCGCCAGCCGTCCCGGGACTAGCGGGGGGGCGAGAGATACGCAGTATTTT
CASRPGTSGGARDTQYF
>TRBV27|NA|TRBJ1-2|NA
TGTGCCAGCAGTTCCAGGGATAACTATGGCTACACCTTC
CASSSRDNYGYTF
>TRBV3-1/TRBV3-2|TRBD1|TRBJ1-2|NA
TGTGCCAGCAGCCAAGATGCAAGGGGGCCGAGGGGCTACACCTTC
CASSQDARGPRGYTF
>TRBV24-1|NA|TRBJ1-3|NA
TGTGCCACCCGCGACTCTTTGGCTGGAAACACCATATATTTT
CATRDSLAGNTIYF
>TRBV19|TRBD1|TRBJ2-5|NA
TGTGCCAGTACCCCAGGGGGCCGAGAGACCCAGTACTTC
CASTPGGRETQYF
>TRBV9|NA|TRBJ2-6|once
TGTGCCAGCAGCGTTACCGGGGGTACTTCTGGGGCCAACGTCCTGACTTTC
CASSVTGGTSGANVLTF
>TRBV19|TRBD1|TRBJ2-2|NA
TGTGCCAGTTACGGGGTCACAGGGGACACCGGGGAGCTGTTTTTT
CASYGVTGDTGELFF
>TRBV5-1|TRBD1|TRBJ2-5|NA
TGCGCCAGCAGCTTTTCGGGACAGGGAGGGGAGACCCAGTACTTC
CASSFSGQGGETQYF
>TRBV7-2|NA|TRBJ2-7|NA
TGTGCCAGCAGCTTACCTCCTAACTACGAGCAGTACTTC
CASSLPPNYEQYF
>TRBV4-3|NA|TRBJ1-1|NA
TGCGCCAGCAGCCAAGATAGCGCTAACACTGAAGCTTTCTTT
CASSQDSANTEAFF
>TRBV10-1|NA|TRBJ1-1|NA
TGCGCCAGCAGTGAGAGGCAGGGCCTTAACACTGAAGCTTTCTTT
CASSERQGLNTEAFF
>TRBV27|NA|TRBJ2-5|NA
TGTGCCAGCAGTCCGATCCGCTCCGGGGACCAAGAGACCCAGTACTTC
CASSPIRSGDQETQYF
>TRBV7-8|TRBD1|TRBJ1-2|NA
TGTGCCAGCAGCTTAAGGACAGGGGGTAGTTATGGCTACACCTTC
CASSLRTGGSYGYTF
>TRBV10-3|NA|TRBJ1-1|NA
TGTGCCATCAGTGAGCCTTCCTACGGGACTGAAGCTTTCTTT
CAISEPSYGTEAFF
>TRBV29-1|NA|TRBJ1-2|once
TGCAGCGCGGGCCAGTGGAGCTATGGCTACACCTTC
CSAGQWSYGYTF
>TRBV4-3|TRBD2|TRBJ2-2|NA
TGCGCCAGCAGCCAAGAGTTACTAGCGGGGATAAACACCGGGGAGCTGTTTTTT
CASSQELLAGINTGELFF
>TRBV10-1|TRBD1|TRBJ1-3|NA
TGCGCCAGCAGTGATCAGGGGGCCGGTGGAAACACCATATATTTT
CASSDQGAGGNTIYF
>TRBV5-1|NA|TRBJ1-3|NA
TGCGCCAGCAGCTTCACAGGGCAGGGTGGAAACACCATATATTTT
CASSFTGQGGNTIYF
>TRBV19|NA|TRBJ1-2|NA
TGTGCCAGTAGCCTATGGGAGTCTCTCTATGGCTACACCTTC
CASSLWESLYGYTF
>TRBV9|NA|TRBJ1-1|NA
TGTGCCAGCAGCCGAGGGGGAGAGAACACTGAAGCTTTCTTT
CASSRGGENTEAFF
>TRBV19|NA|TRBJ1-1|NA
TGTGCCAGTAGTATAGAACGGTACACTGAAGCTTTCTTT
CASSIERYTEAFF
>TRBV7-2|TRBD1|TRBJ2-7|NA
TGTGCCAGCAGCTTAGCCGGGACAGGGCCCTACGAGCAGTACTTC
CASSLAGTGPYEQYF
>TRBV10-3|TRBD1|TRBJ2-5|NA
TGTGCCATCAGTGAAAGGGGGCTCCAAGAGACCCAGTACTTC
CAISERGLQETQYF
>TRBV9|TRBD2|TRBJ2-7|NA
TGTGCCAGCAGCGTAGGAAGCGGGGAGTTCTACGAGCAGTACTTC
CASSVGSGEFYEQYF
>TRBV3-1/TRBV3-2|NA|TRBJ2-5|NA
TGTGCCAGCAGCCAAGGAGGGAGAGAGACCCAGTACTTC
CASSQGGRETQYF
>TRBV5-1|NA|TRBJ2-5|NA
TGCGCCAGCAGCTTGCTCGCGGGCTCCGGGGAGACCCAGTACTTC
CASSLLAGSGETQYF
>TRBV6-4|NA|TRBJ2-2|many
TGTGCCAGCATGGCTCAGGGAGGCACCGGGGAGCTGTTTTTT
CASMAQGGTGELFF